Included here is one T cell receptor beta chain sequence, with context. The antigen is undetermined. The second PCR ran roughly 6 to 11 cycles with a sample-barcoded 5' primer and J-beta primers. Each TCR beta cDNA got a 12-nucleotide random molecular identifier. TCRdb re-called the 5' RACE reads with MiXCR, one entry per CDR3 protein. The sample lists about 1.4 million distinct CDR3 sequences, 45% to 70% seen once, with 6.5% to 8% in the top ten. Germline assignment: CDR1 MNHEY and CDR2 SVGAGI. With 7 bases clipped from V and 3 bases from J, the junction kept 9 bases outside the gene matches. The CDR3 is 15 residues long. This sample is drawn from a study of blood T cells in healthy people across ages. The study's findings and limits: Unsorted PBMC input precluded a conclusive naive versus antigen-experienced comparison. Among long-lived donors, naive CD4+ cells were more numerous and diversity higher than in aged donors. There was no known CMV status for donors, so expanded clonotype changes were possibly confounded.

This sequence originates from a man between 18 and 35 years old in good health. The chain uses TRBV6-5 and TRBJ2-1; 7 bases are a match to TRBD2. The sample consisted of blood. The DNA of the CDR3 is TGTGCCAGCAATCCCGAGCGGGGCGTCTACAATGAGCAGTTCTTC. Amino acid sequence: CASNPERGVYNEQFF.